A selection of T cell receptor beta chains follows, all from one sample in a study of CD8+ T cells in alopecia areata. The protocol was immunoSEQ multiplex PCR, while the TCRdb copy is restricted to in-frame clones and leaves out a portion. This sample has 90,000 to 150,000 clones; about half occur once, and the top ten carry 0.46%. Here the sequenced sample was CD4+ T cells sorted from blood, taken at week 4, from a patient treated with tofacitinib. These receptors originate from a human donor with alopecia areata. The conserved cysteine and the conserved F or W are not part of the CDR3 here.

v_call	cdr3_aa
TRBV29-1	SVETSTDTQY
TRBV7-9	ASTTTPGTGELF
TRBV30	AWSVNLGTNYGYT
TRBV7-2	ASSLVAIGEQF
TRBV6-5	ASSSSGANVLT
TRBV7-9	ASSSRETGFNTEAF
TRBV7-2	ASSDRQGANTQY
TRBV25-1	ASSVGLYSYT
TRBV6-1	ASGRDRGSYEQY
TRBV14	ASSQKFRTSGSSSYEQY
TRBV4-1	ASSQMGGEQY
TRBV9	ASSTLYNEQF
TRBV30	AWSGRDEQF
TRBV6-5	ASSYGTGTYEQY
TRBV4-1	ASSQTNTGTDSYGYT
TRBV5-1	ASSAEVNQPQH
TRBV6-5	ASSYSTGGGYEQY
TRBV6-5	ASSSPPRSGANVLT
TRBV18	ASSPGGSYEQY
TRBV27	ASSLHGPYEQY
TRBV29-1	SVEDLMAASTDTQY
TRBV29-1	SVAKDRENEKLF
TRBV7-6	ASSLDAGLNEQF
TRBV5-1	ASNNGTSVYNEQF
TRBV6-5	ASSSPGTGYEQY
TRBV29-1	SALLWGLNTEAF
TRBV30	AFRGQGASGELF
TRBV6-5	ASSRGQFSYEQY
TRBV27	ASRKRGGPADTQY
TRBV28	ASRGWRVAEGQPQH
TRBV29-1	SVAGRTNTEAF
TRBV6-5	ASKDLGQGTYEQY
TRBV5-1	ASSSGTRGEKLF
TRBV7-2	ASSLGRGSYEQY
TRBV6-5	ASSSRPSGAVYEQY
TRBV4-1	ASSPLAGVWTGELF
TRBV11-1	ASSLGRLAGGKRTGELF
TRBV29-1	SANEGAGEQF
TRBV20-1	SARTLRTQY
TRBV5-1	ASSFGTRGVGDTQY
TRBV18	ASSPLTGTGVTEAF
TRBV5-4	ASSLAAGGATYEQY
TRBV19	ASSSGTIGQAYNEQF
TRBV5-5	ASSWGHRSAGQTNYGYT
TRBV7-9	ASSLLTGSNGYT
TRBV29-1	SVALAGATGELF
TRBV30	AWSVLSWSSYEQY
TRBV30	AWVGTRNTGELF
TRBV6-6	ASSPQGLPYEQY
TRBV18	ASSSTGNEQF
TRBV10-3	AAPVEQF
TRBV6-5	ASSYSRDQH
TRBV7-9	ASSEGLAGADTQY
TRBV6-6	ASSVGQTQDTQY
TRBV7-2	ASSTRRAAPNYGYT